This is a list of T cell receptor beta chains from one sample in a study of T cell responses to AZD1222 COVID-19 vaccine. Only in-frame clones appear in the TCRdb table, and some are missing; sequencing was by immunoSEQ multiplex PCR. The profile shows about 110,000 clones, approximately 94% of them singletons. This specimen was peripheral blood, taken 28 days after the second AZD1222 dose. The receptors were sampled from an adult who received the AZD1222 COVID-19 vaccine. CDR3s include the opening cysteine and the closing phenylalanine or tryptophan. A D gene is named only where the DNA matches it firmly. The size entry is marked missing in some rows and otherwise reads once, few, many or a size class.

d_call j_call clone_size v_call cdr3_aa cdr3_nt
NA TRBJ1-1 few TRBV2 CASSDYLRGGNTEAFF TGTGCCAGCAGTGATTATTTGAGGGGAGGGAACACTGAAGCTTTCTTT
TRBD1 TRBJ1-6 NA TRBV3-1/TRBV3-2 CASSQGTGGDSPLHF TGTGCCAGCAGCCAAGGAACAGGGGGCGATTCACCCCTCCACTTT
NA TRBJ1-1 once TRBV29-1 CSALTVNTEAFF TGCAGCGCATTGACAGTGAACACTGAAGCTTTCTTT
TRBD1 TRBJ1-1 NA TRBV15 CATSMEDRDDTEAFF TGTGCCACCAGCATGGAGGACAGGGACGACACTGAAGCTTTCTTT
NA TRBJ2-1 NA TRBV7-9 CASSLFGTPYNEQFF TGTGCCAGCAGCTTATTCGGGACCCCCTACAATGAGCAGTTCTTC
NA TRBJ1-2 NA TRBV4-1 CASSQRGDLGYGYTF TGCGCCAGCAGCCAAAGAGGGGATCTCGGCTATGGCTACACCTTC
NA TRBJ1-2 NA TRBV6-5 CASSYSRGLGGYTF TGTGCCAGCAGTTATTCCAGGGGACTGGGGGGCTACACCTTC
TRBD1 TRBJ1-1 NA TRBV6-5 CASSLGQGVTEAFF TGTGCCAGCAGCCTGGGACAGGGGGTAACTGAAGCTTTCTTT
NA TRBJ2-7 NA TRBV11-2 CASSSPSTRTVAYEQYF TGTGCCAGCAGCTCCCCATCCACCAGGACGGTGGCCTACGAGCAGTACTTC
NA TRBJ1-5 NA TRBV19 CASSIDRSRGNGVQPQHF TGTGCCAGTAGTATAGATCGGTCTCGGGGGAACGGCGTTCAGCCCCAGCATTTT
NA TRBJ2-1 NA TRBV5-1 CASSWGSGRDAEQFF TGCGCCAGCAGCTGGGGGTCGGGACGGGACGCTGAGCAGTTCTTC
TRBD2 TRBJ2-3 NA TRBV19 CASSIGGLAGGGDTQYF TGTGCCAGTAGTATAGGCGGACTAGCGGGAGGCGGAGATACGCAGTATTTT
NA TRBJ2-7 NA TRBV19 CASSLGPISYEQYF TGTGCCAGTAGTCTCGGACCTATCTCCTACGAGCAGTACTTC
TRBD2 TRBJ2-1 NA TRBV27 CASRLPGLASHNEQFF TGTGCCAGCAGGCTACCGGGACTAGCATCTCACAATGAGCAGTTCTTC
NA TRBJ1-4 NA TRBV19 CASSISVGGQKLFF TGTGCCAGTAGTATTTCCGTGGGGGGGCAAAAACTGTTTTTT
TRBD1 TRBJ1-5 NA TRBV5-1 CASSLDGTGNQPQHF TGCGCCAGCAGCTTGGACGGGACAGGCAATCAGCCCCAGCATTTT
NA TRBJ2-3 NA TRBV7-7 CASSLGGGGGQTDTQYF TGTGCCAGCAGCTTAGGGGGCGGAGGGGGCCAAACAGATACGCAGTATTTT
NA TRBJ2-7 NA TRBV7-9 CASSLEKWYEQYF TGTGCCAGCAGCTTAGAGAAGTGGTACGAGCAGTACTTC
NA TRBJ1-2 NA TRBV15 CATSRVPANYGYTF TGTGCCACCAGCAGAGTGCCAGCAAACTATGGCTACACCTTC
NA TRBJ1-2 NA TRBV7-9 CASSLTGWSRAHDYTF TGTGCCAGCAGCTTAACCGGCTGGAGCCGGGCCCACGACTACACCTTC
NA TRBJ2-3 NA TRBV3-1/TRBV3-2 CASSLSWGVGEDTQYF TGTGCCAGCAGCCTCAGTTGGGGAGTCGGTGAAGATACGCAGTATTTT
NA TRBJ1-2 NA TRBV6-2/TRBV6-3 CASSPPLTTGDRGYTF TGTGCCAGCAGTCCGCCCCTAACGACAGGCGACCGAGGCTACACCTTC
NA TRBJ2-3 NA TRBV11-3 CASSFKDRRDTQYF TGTGCCAGCAGCTTCAAGGACCGAAGAGATACGCAGTATTTT
NA TRBJ2-1 NA TRBV6-6 CASSYPSGSTYNEQFF TGTGCCAGCAGTTACCCCTCTGGCAGCACTTACAATGAGCAGTTCTTC